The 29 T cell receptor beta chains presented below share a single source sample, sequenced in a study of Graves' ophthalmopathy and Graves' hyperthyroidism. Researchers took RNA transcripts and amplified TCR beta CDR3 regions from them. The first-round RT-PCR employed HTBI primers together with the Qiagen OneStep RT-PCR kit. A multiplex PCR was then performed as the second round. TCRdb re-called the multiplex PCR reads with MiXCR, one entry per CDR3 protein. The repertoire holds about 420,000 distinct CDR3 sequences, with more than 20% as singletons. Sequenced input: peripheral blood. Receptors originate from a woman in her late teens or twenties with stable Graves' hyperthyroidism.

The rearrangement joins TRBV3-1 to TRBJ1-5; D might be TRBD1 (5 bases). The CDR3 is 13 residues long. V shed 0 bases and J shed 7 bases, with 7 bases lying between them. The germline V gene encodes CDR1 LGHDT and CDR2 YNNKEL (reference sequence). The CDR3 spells CASSQDWGQPQHF. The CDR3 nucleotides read TGTGCCAGCAGCCAAGATTGGGGGCAGCCCCAGCATTTT. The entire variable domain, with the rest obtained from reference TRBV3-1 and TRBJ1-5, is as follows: DTAVSQTPKYLVTQMGNDKSIKCEQNLGHDTMYWYKQDSKKFLKIMFSYNNKELIINETVPNRFSPKSPDKAHLNLHINSLELGDSAVYFCASSQDWGQPQHFGDGTRLSIL.

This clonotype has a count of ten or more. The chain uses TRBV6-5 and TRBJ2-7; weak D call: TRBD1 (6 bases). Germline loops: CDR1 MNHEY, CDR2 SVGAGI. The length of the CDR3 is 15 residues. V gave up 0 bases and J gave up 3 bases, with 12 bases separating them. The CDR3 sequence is CASSYSTGIDYEQYF. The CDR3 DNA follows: TGTGCCAGCAGTTACTCGACAGGCATAGACTACGAGCAGTACTTC.

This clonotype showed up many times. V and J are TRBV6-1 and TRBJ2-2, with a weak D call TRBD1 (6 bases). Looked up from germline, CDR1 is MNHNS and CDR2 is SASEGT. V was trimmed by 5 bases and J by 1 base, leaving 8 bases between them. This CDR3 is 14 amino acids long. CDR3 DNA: TGTGCCAGCAGTCCGGGACAGAACACCGGGGAGCTGTTTTTT. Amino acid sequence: CASSPGQNTGELFF.

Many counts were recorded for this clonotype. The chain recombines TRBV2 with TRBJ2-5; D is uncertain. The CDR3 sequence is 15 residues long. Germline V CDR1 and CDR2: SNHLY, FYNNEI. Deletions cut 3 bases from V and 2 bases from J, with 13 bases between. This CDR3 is CASSELPKVQETQYF. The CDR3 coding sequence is TGTGCCAGCAGTGAGTTACCTAAGGTACAAGAGACCCAGTACTTC.

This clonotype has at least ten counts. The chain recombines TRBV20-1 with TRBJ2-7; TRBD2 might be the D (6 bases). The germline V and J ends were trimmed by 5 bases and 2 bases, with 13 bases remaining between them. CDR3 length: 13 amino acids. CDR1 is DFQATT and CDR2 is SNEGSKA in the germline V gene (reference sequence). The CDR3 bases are TGCAGTGCTGGCGGGAACCCCACCTACGAGCAGTACTTC. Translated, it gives CSAGGNPTYEQYF.

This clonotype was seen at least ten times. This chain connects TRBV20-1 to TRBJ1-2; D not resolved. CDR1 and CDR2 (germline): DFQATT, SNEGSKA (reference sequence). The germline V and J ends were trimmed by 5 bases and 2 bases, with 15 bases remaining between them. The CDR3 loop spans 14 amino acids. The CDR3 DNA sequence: TGCAGTGCTCCGATGGATCCCCTGAACTATGGCTACACCTTC. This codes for CSAPMDPLNYGYTF.

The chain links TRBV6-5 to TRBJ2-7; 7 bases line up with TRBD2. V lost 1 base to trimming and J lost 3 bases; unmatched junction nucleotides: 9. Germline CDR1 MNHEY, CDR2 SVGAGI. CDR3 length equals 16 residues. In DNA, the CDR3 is TGTGCCAGCAGTTACTTACAAGCGGGACCCCTCTACGAGCAGTACTTC. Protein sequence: CASSYLQAGPLYEQYF.

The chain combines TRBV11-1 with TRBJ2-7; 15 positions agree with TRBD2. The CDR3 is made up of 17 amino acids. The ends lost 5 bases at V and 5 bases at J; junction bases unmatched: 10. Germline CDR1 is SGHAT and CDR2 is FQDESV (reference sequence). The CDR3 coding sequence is TGTGCCAGCAGCCCTTGGACTAGCGGGAGGGTCATGGACGAGCAGTACTTC. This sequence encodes CASSPWTSGRVMDEQYF. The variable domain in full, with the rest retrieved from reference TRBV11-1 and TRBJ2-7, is EAEVAQSPRYKITEKSQAVAFWCDPISGHATLYWYRQILGQGPELLVQFQDESVVDDSQLPKDRFSAERLKGVDSTLKIQPAELGDSAMYLCASSPWTSGRVMDEQYFGPGTRLTVT.

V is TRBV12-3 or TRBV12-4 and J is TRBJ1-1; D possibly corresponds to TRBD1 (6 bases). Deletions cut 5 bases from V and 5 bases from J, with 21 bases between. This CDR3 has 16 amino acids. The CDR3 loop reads CASSPSKGTGATEAFF. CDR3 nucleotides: TGTGCCAGCAGTCCTAGTAAAGGTACGGGGGCGACTGAAGCTTTCTTT.

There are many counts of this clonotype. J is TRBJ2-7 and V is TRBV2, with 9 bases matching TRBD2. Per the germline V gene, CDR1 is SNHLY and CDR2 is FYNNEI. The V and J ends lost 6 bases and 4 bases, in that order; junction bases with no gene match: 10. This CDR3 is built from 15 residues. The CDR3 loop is CASRDLALAGYEQYF. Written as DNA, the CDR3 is TGTGCCAGCAGGGACCTCGCGCTAGCGGGATACGAGCAGTACTTC.

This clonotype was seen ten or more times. CDR3: CASSAPAEGEQYF. The CDR3 DNA reads as TGTGCCAGCAGTGCCCCCGCGGAAGGCGAGCAGTACTTC. V gene TRBV25-1 combines with J gene TRBJ2-7; D ambiguous. V lost 4 bases to trimming and J lost 6 bases, with 13 bases between them. The CDR3 runs 13 residues. Germline V gene data show CDR1 as MGHDK and CDR2 as SYGVNS.

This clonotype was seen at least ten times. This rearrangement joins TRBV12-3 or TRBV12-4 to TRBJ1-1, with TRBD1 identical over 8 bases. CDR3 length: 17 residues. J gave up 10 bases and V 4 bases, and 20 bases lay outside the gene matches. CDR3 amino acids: CASSYLSPQGARGTAFF. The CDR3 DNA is TGTGCCAGCAGTTATTTGTCCCCCCAGGGGGCGCGGGGAACAGCTTTCTTT.

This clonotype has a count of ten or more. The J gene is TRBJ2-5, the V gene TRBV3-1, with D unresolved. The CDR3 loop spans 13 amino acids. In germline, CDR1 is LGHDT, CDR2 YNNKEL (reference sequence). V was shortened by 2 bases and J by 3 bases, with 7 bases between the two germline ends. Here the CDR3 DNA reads TGTGCCAGCAGCCAACACCCGGAAGAGACCCAGTACTTC. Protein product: CASSQHPEETQYF.

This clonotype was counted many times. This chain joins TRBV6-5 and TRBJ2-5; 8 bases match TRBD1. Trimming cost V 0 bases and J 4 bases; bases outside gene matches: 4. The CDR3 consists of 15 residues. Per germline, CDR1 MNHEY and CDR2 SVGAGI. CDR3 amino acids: CASSYSGGTGETQYF. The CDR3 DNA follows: TGTGCCAGCAGTTACTCGGGCGGGACAGGAGAGACCCAGTACTTC.

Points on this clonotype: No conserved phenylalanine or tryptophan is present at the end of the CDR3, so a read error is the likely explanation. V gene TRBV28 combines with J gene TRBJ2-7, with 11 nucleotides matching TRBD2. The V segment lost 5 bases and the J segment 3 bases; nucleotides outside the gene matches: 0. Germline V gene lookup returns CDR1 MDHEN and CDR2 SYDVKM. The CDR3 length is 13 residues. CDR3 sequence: CASSTSGSYEQYY. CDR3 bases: TGTGCCAGCAGTACTAGCGGGAGCTACGAGCAGTACTAC.

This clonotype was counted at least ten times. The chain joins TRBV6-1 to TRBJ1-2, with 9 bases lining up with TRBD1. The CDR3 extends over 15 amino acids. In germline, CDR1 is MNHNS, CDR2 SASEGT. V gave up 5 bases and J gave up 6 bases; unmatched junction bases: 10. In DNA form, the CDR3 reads TGTGCCAGCAGTACACAGACAGGGGGGGCGAATGGCTACACCTTC. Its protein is CASSTQTGGANGYTF.

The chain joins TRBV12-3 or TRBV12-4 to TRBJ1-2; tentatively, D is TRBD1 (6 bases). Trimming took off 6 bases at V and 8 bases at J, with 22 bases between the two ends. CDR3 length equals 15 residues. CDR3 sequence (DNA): TGTGCCAGCAGGCTCCGGACAGCAAGGGGATTCGGCTACACCTTC. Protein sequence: CASRLRTARGFGYTF.

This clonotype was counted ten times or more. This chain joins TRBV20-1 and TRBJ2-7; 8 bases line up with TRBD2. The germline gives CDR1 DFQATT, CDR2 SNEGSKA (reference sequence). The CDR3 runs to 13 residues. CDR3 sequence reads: CSSGGSGSYEQYF. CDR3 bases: TGCAGCTCCGGGGGGAGCGGGAGTTACGAGCAGTACTTC.

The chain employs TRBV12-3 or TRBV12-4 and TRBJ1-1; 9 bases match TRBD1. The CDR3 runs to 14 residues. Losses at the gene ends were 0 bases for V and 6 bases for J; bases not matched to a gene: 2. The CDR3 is CASSLARTGAEAFF. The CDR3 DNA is TGTGCCAGCAGTTTAGCGCGGACAGGGGCTGAAGCTTTCTTT.

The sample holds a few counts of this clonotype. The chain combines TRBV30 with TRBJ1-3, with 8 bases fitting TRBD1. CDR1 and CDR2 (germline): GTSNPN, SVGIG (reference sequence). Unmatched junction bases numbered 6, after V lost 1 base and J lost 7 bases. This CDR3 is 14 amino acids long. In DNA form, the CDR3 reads TGTGCCTGGAGTGCTACAGGGGGATTGAACACCATATATTTT. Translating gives CAWSATGGLNTIYF.

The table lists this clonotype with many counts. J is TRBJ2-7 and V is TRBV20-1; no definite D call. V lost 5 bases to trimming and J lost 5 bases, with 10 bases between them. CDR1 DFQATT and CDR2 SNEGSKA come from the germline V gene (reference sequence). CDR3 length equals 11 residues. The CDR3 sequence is CSAFRSDEQYF. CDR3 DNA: TGCAGTGCTTTTCGGTCGGACGAGCAGTACTTC.

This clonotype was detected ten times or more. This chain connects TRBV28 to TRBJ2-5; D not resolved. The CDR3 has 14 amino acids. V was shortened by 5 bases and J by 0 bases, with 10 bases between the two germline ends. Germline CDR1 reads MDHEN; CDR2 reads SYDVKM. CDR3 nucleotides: TGTGCCAGCAGTACGATATTTAACCAAGAGACCCAGTACTTC. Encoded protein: CASSTIFNQETQYF. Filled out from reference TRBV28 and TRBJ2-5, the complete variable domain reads DVKVTQSSRYLVKRTGEKVFLECVQDMDHENMFWYRQDPGLGLRLIYFSYDVKMKEKGDIPEGYSVSREKKERFSLILESASTNQTSMYLCASSTIFNQETQYFGPGTRLLVL.

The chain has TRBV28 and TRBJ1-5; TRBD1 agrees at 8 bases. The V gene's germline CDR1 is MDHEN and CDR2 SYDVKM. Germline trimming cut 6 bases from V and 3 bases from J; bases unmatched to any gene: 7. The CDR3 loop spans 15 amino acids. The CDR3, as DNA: TGTGCCAGCAGGATCCGGGACAGGTACAATCAGCCCCAGCATTTT. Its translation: CASRIRDRYNQPQHF.

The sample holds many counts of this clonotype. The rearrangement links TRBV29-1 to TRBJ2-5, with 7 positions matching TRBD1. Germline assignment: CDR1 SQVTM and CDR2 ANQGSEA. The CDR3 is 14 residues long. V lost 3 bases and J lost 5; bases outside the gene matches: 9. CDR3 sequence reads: CSVDKTGFEETQYF. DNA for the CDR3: TGCAGCGTTGACAAGACAGGGTTTGAGGAGACCCAGTACTTC.

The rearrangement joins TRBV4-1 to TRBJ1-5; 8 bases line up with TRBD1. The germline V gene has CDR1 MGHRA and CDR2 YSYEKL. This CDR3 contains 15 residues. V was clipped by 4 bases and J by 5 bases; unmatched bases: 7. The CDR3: CASSPQGARDQPQHF. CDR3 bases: TGCGCCAGCAGCCCCCAGGGGGCTCGGGATCAGCCCCAGCATTTT.

The CDR3: CATLTGLSYGYTF. CDR3 bases: TGTGCCACCCTCACGGGTTTGAGCTATGGCTACACCTTC. The chain joins TRBV27 to TRBJ1-2; unclear D gene. The V gene lost 10 bases and the J gene lost 4 bases, with 16 bases spanning the gap. The CDR3 consists of 13 residues. CDR1 and CDR2 from the germline V gene are MNHEY and SMNVEV (reference sequence).

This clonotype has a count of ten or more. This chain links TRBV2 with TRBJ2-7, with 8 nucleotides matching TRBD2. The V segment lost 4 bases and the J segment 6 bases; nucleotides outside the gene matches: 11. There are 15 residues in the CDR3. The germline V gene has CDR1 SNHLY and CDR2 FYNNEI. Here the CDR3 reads CASSGGGTSYSEQYF. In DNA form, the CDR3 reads TGTGCCAGCAGTGGAGGTGGGACTAGTTACTCCGAGCAGTACTTC.

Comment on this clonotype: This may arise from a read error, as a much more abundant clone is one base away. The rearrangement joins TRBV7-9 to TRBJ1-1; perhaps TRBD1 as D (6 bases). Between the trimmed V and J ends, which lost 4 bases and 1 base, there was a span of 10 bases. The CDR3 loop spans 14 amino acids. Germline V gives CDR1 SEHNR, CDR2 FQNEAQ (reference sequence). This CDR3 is CASSSQDRNTEAFF. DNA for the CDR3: TGTGCCAGCAGCTCCCAGGACAGGAACACTGAAGCTTTCTTT. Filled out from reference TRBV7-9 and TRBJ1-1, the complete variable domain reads DTGVSQNPRHKITKRGQNVTFRCDPISEHNRLYWYRQTLGQGPEFLTYFQNEAQLEKSRLLSDRFSAERPKGSFSTLEIQRTEQGDSAMYLCASSSQDRNTEAFFGQGTRLTVV.

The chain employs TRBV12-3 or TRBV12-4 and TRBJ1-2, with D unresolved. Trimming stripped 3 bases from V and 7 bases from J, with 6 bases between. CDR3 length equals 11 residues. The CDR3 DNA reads TGTGCCAGCAGTTTTATGGGTGGCTACACCTTC. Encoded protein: CASSFMGGYTF.